This T cell receptor (beta chain) came from a study of response to subunit inactivated influenza vaccine. Notes on the study in general: T cells newly recruited by each seasonal influenza vaccination are few, the authors suggested.

The ends lost 3 bases at V and 5 bases at J; junction bases unmatched: 7. The CDR3 has 14 amino acids. Germline CDR1 reads DFQATT; CDR2 reads SNEGSKA (reference sequence). TCRdb passed the RT-PCR reads through MiXCR, listing each CDR3 protein once. The sample yields approximately 310,000 distinct CDR3 sequences, 20% to 25% seen once. With regard to this clonotype: Its cognate antigen is unknown.

The receptor was derived from a man between 50 and 69 years old who received an inactivated influenza vaccine. The sample in question was PBMCs from blood, obtained less than 22 months after vaccination. The chain links TRBV20-1 to TRBJ2-7; TRBD1 matches 10 bases. CDR3 DNA: TGCAGTGCTAGGGGGACAGGGGCGAAGAACGAGCAGTACTTC. Translated, it gives CSARGTGAKNEQYF.